A selection of T cell receptor beta chains follows, all from one sample in a study of blood T cells in healthy people across ages. TCRdb processed the 5' RACE reads anew with MiXCR; each CDR3 protein has one entry. The profile shows hundreds of thousands of distinct CDR3 sequences, roughly 32% of them singletons. Material: blood. Receptor source: a woman of 80 years or more in good health. Each CDR3 is given with its conserved first and last residue. The order of the fields is clone size, V gene, D gene, CDR3 length, J gene, CDR3 DNA, CDR3 protein. The D gene is left open where the match is weak. Size is stated for part of the rows, as once, few or many counts, or as a class when the clone is expanded.

clone_size: NA; v_call: TRBV6-2/TRBV6-3; d_call: NA; cdr3_length: 16; j_call: TRBJ1-5; cdr3_nt: TGTGCCAGCAGTAATCTCCGACAGGATAGCAATCAGCCCCAGCATTTT; cdr3_aa: CASSNLRQDSNQPQHF
clone_size: many; v_call: TRBV20-1; d_call: NA; cdr3_length: 13; j_call: TRBJ2-7; cdr3_nt: TGCAGTGCTAAAAGGGGCTCGGCGTACGAGCAGTACTTC; cdr3_aa: CSAKRGSAYEQYF
clone_size: many; v_call: TRBV24-1; d_call: NA; cdr3_length: 15; j_call: TRBJ2-1; cdr3_nt: TGTGCCACCAGTGAACGGATGCAAGGGAGCAATGAGCAGTTCTTC; cdr3_aa: CATSERMQGSNEQFF
clone_size: NA; v_call: TRBV5-1; d_call: NA; cdr3_length: 14; j_call: TRBJ1-1; cdr3_nt: TGCGCCAGCAGACTTTCGGGGGGCCGCACTGAAGCTTTCTTT; cdr3_aa: CASRLSGGRTEAFF
clone_size: few; v_call: TRBV12-3/TRBV12-4; d_call: TRBD2; cdr3_length: 18; j_call: TRBJ2-5; cdr3_nt: TGTGCCAGCAGTTTAAAAGGTAGCGGGGGGGCACTGTACAATGAGCAGTACTTC; cdr3_aa: CASSLKGSGGALYNEQYF
clone_size: few; v_call: TRBV12-3/TRBV12-4; d_call: NA; cdr3_length: 11; j_call: TRBJ2-1; cdr3_nt: TGTGCCAGCAGCCTGAAATACGAGCAGTTCTTC; cdr3_aa: CASSLKYEQFF
clone_size: NA; v_call: TRBV3-1; d_call: TRBD1; cdr3_length: 16; j_call: TRBJ1-6; cdr3_nt: TGTGCCAGCAGCCAGATTGCAGGGGGCAAGGATTCACCCCTCCACTTT; cdr3_aa: CASSQIAGGKDSPLHF
clone_size: NA; v_call: TRBV3-1; d_call: NA; cdr3_length: 13; j_call: TRBJ1-3; cdr3_nt: TGTGCCAGCAGCCAAGTACGGACAAACACCATATATTTT; cdr3_aa: CASSQVRTNTIYF
clone_size: many; v_call: TRBV6-2/TRBV6-3; d_call: NA; cdr3_length: 16; j_call: TRBJ2-7; cdr3_nt: TGTGCCAGCAGCCTCACAGGCGGTCTATCCTCCTACGAGCAGTACTTC; cdr3_aa: CASSLTGGLSSYEQYF
clone_size: NA; v_call: TRBV12-3/TRBV12-4; d_call: NA; cdr3_length: 12; j_call: TRBJ2-3; cdr3_nt: TGTGCCAGCAGTTTCAACAGGGATACGCAGTATTTT; cdr3_aa: CASSFNRDTQYF
clone_size: NA; v_call: TRBV30; d_call: NA; cdr3_length: 15; j_call: TRBJ2-7; cdr3_nt: TGTGCCTGGAGGGGAGGGGGCAGGGCCTCCTACGAGCAGTACTTC; cdr3_aa: CAWRGGGRASYEQYF
clone_size: NA; v_call: TRBV9; d_call: NA; cdr3_length: 12; j_call: TRBJ2-5; cdr3_nt: TGTGCCAGCAGCGTTCTGGGAAATGAGCAGTACTTC; cdr3_aa: CASSVLGNEQYF
clone_size: NA; v_call: TRBV7-3; d_call: TRBD1; cdr3_length: 15; j_call: TRBJ2-2; cdr3_nt: TGTGCCAGCAGCGACGGGGACAGGCGATTTGGGGAGCTGTTTTTT; cdr3_aa: CASSDGDRRFGELFF
clone_size: many; v_call: TRBV7-9; d_call: NA; cdr3_length: 15; j_call: TRBJ2-2; cdr3_nt: TGTGCCAGCAGCTTACGGGACTTGAACACCGGGGAGCTGTTTTTT; cdr3_aa: CASSLRDLNTGELFF
clone_size: NA; v_call: TRBV6-6; d_call: NA; cdr3_length: 13; j_call: TRBJ1-6; cdr3_nt: TGTGCCAGCAGGGCAGGGATAAATTCACCCCTCCACTTT; cdr3_aa: CASRAGINSPLHF
clone_size: NA; v_call: TRBV7-9; d_call: NA; cdr3_length: 14; j_call: TRBJ2-7; cdr3_nt: TGTGCCAGCAGCTTGGGGCTGCCAAACTACGAGCAGTACTTC; cdr3_aa: CASSLGLPNYEQYF
clone_size: few; v_call: TRBV6-1; d_call: NA; cdr3_length: 15; j_call: TRBJ2-3; cdr3_nt: TGTGCCTGCAGTGAAGAGGGAGGTGGGACAGATACGCAGTATTTT; cdr3_aa: CACSEEGGGTDTQYF
clone_size: few; v_call: TRBV9; d_call: NA; cdr3_length: 14; j_call: TRBJ2-7; cdr3_nt: TGTGCCAGCAGCGTAGCGGCAGGCTACAATGAGCAGTACTTC; cdr3_aa: CASSVAAGYNEQYF
clone_size: NA; v_call: TRBV29-1; d_call: TRBD2; cdr3_length: 16; j_call: TRBJ2-5; cdr3_nt: TGCAGCGTTGGAGTATCCGGGACTAGCGCACAAGAGACCCAGTACTTC; cdr3_aa: CSVGVSGTSAQETQYF
clone_size: NA; v_call: TRBV4-3; d_call: NA; cdr3_length: 17; j_call: TRBJ2-1; cdr3_nt: TGCGCCAGCAGCCAAGATAGTCCGGGGGCCCCTTACAATGAGCAGTTCTTC; cdr3_aa: CASSQDSPGAPYNEQFF
clone_size: many; v_call: TRBV15; d_call: NA; cdr3_length: 13; j_call: TRBJ2-3; cdr3_nt: TGTGCCACCAGCACCGGGAACGCAGATACGCAGTATTTT; cdr3_aa: CATSTGNADTQYF
clone_size: NA; v_call: TRBV7-9; d_call: TRBD1; cdr3_length: 15; j_call: TRBJ2-1; cdr3_nt: TGTGCCAGCAGCTTTTCTAGGACAGGGCTCGATGAGCAGTTCTTC; cdr3_aa: CASSFSRTGLDEQFF
clone_size: many; v_call: TRBV7-2; d_call: TRBD1; cdr3_length: 15; j_call: TRBJ2-3; cdr3_nt: TGTGCCAGCAGCTTAGGGGGGACAGTGACAGATACGCAGTATTTT; cdr3_aa: CASSLGGTVTDTQYF
clone_size: many; v_call: TRBV7-9; d_call: NA; cdr3_length: 15; j_call: TRBJ2-1; cdr3_nt: TGTGCCAGCAGCCCAATGGGGGGGGCGTACAATGAGCAGTTCTTC; cdr3_aa: CASSPMGGAYNEQFF
clone_size: many; v_call: TRBV5-1; d_call: NA; cdr3_length: 13; j_call: TRBJ2-7; cdr3_nt: TGCGCCAGCCTGTTGAGGGGGGTTTACGAGCAGTACTTC; cdr3_aa: CASLLRGVYEQYF
clone_size: many; v_call: TRBV27; d_call: TRBD1; cdr3_length: 15; j_call: TRBJ2-3; cdr3_nt: TGTGCCAGCAGTCGGACAGGAAACCGTGGGGATACGCAGTATTTT; cdr3_aa: CASSRTGNRGDTQYF
clone_size: few; v_call: TRBV7-9; d_call: NA; cdr3_length: 14; j_call: TRBJ1-1; cdr3_nt: TGTGCCAGCAGCTATTCCCAAGCCAACACTGAAGCTTTCTTT; cdr3_aa: CASSYSQANTEAFF
clone_size: few; v_call: TRBV6-2/TRBV6-3; d_call: NA; cdr3_length: 14; j_call: TRBJ2-7; cdr3_nt: TGTGCCAGCAGTTACTTCAGGGAGGACAATGAGCAGTACTTC; cdr3_aa: CASSYFREDNEQYF
clone_size: many; v_call: TRBV20-1; d_call: NA; cdr3_length: 16; j_call: TRBJ2-1; cdr3_nt: TGCAGTGCAACCCCCCTACGGGGGCGATACTCCAATGAGCAGTTCTTC; cdr3_aa: CSATPLRGRYSNEQFF
clone_size: NA; v_call: TRBV3-1; d_call: NA; cdr3_length: 12; j_call: TRBJ2-2; cdr3_nt: TGTGCCAGCAGCCACGGGGCCGGGGAGCTGTTTTTT; cdr3_aa: CASSHGAGELFF
clone_size: NA; v_call: TRBV20-1; d_call: NA; cdr3_length: 16; j_call: TRBJ1-4; cdr3_nt: TGCAGTGCTAGAACGGATAAGGGCCCGGTTGGGGAAAAACTGTTTTTT; cdr3_aa: CSARTDKGPVGEKLFF
clone_size: many; v_call: TRBV18; d_call: NA; cdr3_length: 13; j_call: TRBJ1-5; cdr3_nt: TGTGCCAGCTCACCTGGGCAGGAGCAGCCCCAGCATTTT; cdr3_aa: CASSPGQEQPQHF
clone_size: many; v_call: TRBV7-2; d_call: NA; cdr3_length: 12; j_call: TRBJ1-2; cdr3_nt: TGTGCCAGCAGAATTGTTGGGGCCGGCTACACCTTC; cdr3_aa: CASRIVGAGYTF